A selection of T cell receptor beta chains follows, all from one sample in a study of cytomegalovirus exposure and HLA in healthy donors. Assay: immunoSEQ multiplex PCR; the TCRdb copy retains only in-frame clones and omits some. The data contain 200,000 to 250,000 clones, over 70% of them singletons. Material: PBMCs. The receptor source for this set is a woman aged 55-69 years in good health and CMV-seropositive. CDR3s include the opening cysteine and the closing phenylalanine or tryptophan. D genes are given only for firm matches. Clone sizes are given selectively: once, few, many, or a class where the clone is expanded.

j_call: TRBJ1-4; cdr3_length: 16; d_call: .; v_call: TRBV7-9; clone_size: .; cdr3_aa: CASSAQEGATNEKLFF; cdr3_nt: TGTGCCAGCAGCGCCCAAGAGGGGGCAACTAATGAAAAACTGTTTTTT
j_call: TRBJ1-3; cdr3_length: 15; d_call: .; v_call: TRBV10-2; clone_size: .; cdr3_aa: CASSDPGWAGNTIYF; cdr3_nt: TGCGCCAGCAGTGATCCGGGGTGGGCTGGAAACACCATATATTTT
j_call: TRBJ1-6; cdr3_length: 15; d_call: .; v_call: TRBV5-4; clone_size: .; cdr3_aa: CASSSSGRTTSPLHF; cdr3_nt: TGTGCCAGCAGCTCTTCAGGACGGACTACTTCACCCCTCCACTTT
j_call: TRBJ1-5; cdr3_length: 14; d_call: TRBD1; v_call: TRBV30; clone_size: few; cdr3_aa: CAWNSGQGNQPQHF; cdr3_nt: TGTGCCTGGAACTCGGGACAGGGCAATCAGCCCCAGCATTTT
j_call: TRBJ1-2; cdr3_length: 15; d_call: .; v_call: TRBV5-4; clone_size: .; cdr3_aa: CASSPGTSLNVGYTF; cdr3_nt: TGTGCCAGCAGCCCCGGGACTTCCCTTAACGTTGGCTACACCTTC
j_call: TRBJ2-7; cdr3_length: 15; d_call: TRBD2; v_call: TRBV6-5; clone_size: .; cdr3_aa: CASSPPGRSSYEQYF; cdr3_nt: TGTGCCAGCAGCCCCCCCGGGAGGAGCTCCTACGAGCAGTACTTC
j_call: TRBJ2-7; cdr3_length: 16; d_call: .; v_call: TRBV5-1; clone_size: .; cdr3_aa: CASSSQVGGISYEQYF; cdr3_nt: TGCGCCAGCAGCTCACAGGTTGGGGGGATTAGCTACGAGCAGTACTTC
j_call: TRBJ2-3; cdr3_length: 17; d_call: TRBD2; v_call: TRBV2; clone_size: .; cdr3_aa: CASVPDPGTSGADTQYF; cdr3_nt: TGTGCCAGCGTACCGGACCCGGGGACTAGCGGGGCAGATACGCAGTATTTT
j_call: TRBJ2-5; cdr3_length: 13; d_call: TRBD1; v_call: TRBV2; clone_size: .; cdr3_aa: CASSRGQVQTQYF; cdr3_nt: TGTGCCAGCAGCAGGGGACAGGTTCAGACCCAGTACTTC
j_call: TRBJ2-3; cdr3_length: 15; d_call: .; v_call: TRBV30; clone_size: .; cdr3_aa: CAWSITGYGTDTQYF; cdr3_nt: TGTGCCTGGAGTATAACAGGGTACGGCACAGATACGCAGTATTTT
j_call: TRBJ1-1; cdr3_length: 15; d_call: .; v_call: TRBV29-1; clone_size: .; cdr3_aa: CSVDSQGRVYTEAFF; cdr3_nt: TGCAGCGTTGATTCCCAGGGTCGGGTGTACACTGAAGCTTTCTTT
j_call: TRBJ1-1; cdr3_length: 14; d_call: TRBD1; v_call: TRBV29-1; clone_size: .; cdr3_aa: CSVADRGLSTEAFF; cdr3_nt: TGCAGCGTTGCAGACAGGGGTTTGAGCACTGAAGCTTTCTTT
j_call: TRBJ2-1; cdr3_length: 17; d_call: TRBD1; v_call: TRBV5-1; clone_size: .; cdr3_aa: CASSPGDRDRPYNEQFF; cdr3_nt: TGCGCCAGCAGCCCAGGCGACCGGGACAGACCCTACAATGAGCAGTTCTTC
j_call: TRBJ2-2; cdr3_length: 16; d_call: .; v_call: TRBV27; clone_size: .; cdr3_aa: CASSLYGRGRTGELFF; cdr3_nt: TGTGCCAGCAGTTTGTACGGCAGGGGGAGGACCGGGGAGCTGTTTTTT
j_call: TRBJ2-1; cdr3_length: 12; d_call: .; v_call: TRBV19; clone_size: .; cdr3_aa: CASSIAFNEQFF; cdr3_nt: TGTGCCAGTAGTATAGCCTTCAATGAGCAGTTCTTC
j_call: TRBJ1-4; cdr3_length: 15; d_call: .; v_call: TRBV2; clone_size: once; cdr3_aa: CASRTGGGMIEKLFF; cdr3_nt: TGTGCCAGCAGAACCGGGGGGGGGATGATTGAAAAACTGTTTTTT
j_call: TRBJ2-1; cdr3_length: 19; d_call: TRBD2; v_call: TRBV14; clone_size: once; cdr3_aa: CASSPLRSSGTSVYNEQFF; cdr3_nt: TGTGCCAGCAGCCCCCTCAGAAGCTCCGGGACTAGCGTATACAATGAGCAGTTCTTC
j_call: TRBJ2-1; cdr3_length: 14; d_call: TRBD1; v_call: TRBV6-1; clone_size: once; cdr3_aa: CATHAPMKTGGQFF; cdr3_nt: TGTGCCACCCACGCACCAATGAAGACAGGGGGGCAGTTCTTC
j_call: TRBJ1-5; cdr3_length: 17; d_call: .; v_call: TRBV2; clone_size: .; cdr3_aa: CASRVDSAFLPTQPQHF; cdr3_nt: TGTGCCAGCAGAGTTGACAGCGCCTTCCTCCCCACCCAGCCCCAGCATTTT
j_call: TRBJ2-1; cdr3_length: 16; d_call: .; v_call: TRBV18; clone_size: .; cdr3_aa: CASSPPNYRTNNEQFF; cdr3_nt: TGTGCCAGCTCACCACCAAACTACCGTACCAACAATGAGCAGTTCTTC
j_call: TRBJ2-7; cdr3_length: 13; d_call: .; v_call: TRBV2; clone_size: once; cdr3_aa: CASREGPRDEQYF; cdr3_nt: TGTGCCAGCAGGGAGGGGCCCAGGGATGAGCAGTACTTC
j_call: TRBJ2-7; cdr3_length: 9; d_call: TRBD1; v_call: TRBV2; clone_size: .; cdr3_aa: CATGGEQYF; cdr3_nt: TGTGCCACAGGGGGCGAGCAGTACTTC
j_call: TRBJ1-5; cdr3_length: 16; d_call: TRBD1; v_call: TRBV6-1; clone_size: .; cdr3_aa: CASSATGGIFNQPQHF; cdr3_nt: TGTGCCAGCAGTGCGACAGGGGGAATTTTCAATCAGCCCCAGCATTTT
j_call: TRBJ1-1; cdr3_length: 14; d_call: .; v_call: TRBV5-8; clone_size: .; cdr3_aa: CASSWRIKTGEAFF; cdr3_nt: TGTGCCAGCAGCTGGAGGATTAAGACAGGTGAAGCTTTCTTT
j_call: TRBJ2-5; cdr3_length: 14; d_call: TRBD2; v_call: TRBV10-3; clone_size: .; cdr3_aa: CAISLREGVETQYF; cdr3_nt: TGTGCCATCAGTCTGCGGGAGGGCGTGGAGACCCAGTACTTC
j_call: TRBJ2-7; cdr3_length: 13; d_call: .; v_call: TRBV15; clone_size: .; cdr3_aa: CATSAVGPGEQYF; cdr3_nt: TGTGCCACCAGCGCGGTAGGCCCGGGCGAGCAGTACTTC
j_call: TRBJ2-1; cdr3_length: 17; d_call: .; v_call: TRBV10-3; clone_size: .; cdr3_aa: CAISESEGLRDLDEQFF; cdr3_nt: TGTGCCATCAGTGAGTCGGAGGGCCTAAGAGATTTGGATGAGCAGTTCTTC
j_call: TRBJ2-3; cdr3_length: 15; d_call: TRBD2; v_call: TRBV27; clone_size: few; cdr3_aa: CASSLLRTSGDTQYF; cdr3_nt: TGTGCCAGCAGTTTACTCCGGACTAGCGGAGATACGCAGTATTTT
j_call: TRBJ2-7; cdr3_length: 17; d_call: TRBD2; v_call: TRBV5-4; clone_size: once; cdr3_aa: CASSLGGLAGESYEQYF; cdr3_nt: TGTGCCAGCAGCTTGGGGGGACTAGCGGGGGAATCCTACGAGCAGTACTTC
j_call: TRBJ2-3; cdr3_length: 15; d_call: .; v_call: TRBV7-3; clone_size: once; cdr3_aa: CASSQGLLSTDTQYF; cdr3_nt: TGTGCCAGCAGCCAGGGACTTCTTAGCACAGATACGCAGTATTTT
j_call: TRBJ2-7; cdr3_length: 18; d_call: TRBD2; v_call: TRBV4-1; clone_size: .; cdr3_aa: CASSRPGLATQRTYEQYF; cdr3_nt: TGCGCCAGCAGCCGCCCGGGACTAGCGACCCAACGAACCTACGAGCAGTACTTC
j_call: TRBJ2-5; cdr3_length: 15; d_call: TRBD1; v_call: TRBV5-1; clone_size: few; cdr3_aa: CASSVDGTGPKTQYF; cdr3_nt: TGCGCCAGCAGCGTTGATGGGACAGGGCCAAAGACCCAGTACTTC
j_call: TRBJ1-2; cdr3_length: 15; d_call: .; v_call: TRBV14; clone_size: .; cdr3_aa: CASSQDQQAGYGYTF; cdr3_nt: TGTGCCAGCAGCCAAGATCAGCAGGCGGGCTATGGCTACACCTTC
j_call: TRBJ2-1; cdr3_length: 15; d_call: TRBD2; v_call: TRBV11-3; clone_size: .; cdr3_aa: CASSLAGGTYNEQFF; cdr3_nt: TGTGCCAGCAGCTTAGCGGGAGGAACCTACAATGAGCAGTTCTTC
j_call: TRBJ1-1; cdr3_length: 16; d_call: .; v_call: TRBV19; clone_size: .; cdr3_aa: CASSISSTGRNTEAFF; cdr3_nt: TGTGCCAGTAGTATATCATCTACAGGGCGGAACACTGAAGCTTTCTTT
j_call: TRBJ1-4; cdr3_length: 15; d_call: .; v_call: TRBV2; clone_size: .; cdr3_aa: CASSEGEGHGEKLFF; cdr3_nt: TGTGCCAGCAGTGAAGGGGAGGGGCACGGGGAAAAACTGTTTTTT
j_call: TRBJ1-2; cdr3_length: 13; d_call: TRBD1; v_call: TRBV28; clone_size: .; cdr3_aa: CASRETGENGYTF; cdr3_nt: TGTGCCAGCAGGGAGACAGGGGAGAATGGCTACACCTTC
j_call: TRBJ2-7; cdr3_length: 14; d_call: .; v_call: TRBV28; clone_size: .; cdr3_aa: CASSTSPAWSEQYF; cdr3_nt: TGTGCCAGCAGCACATCCCCCGCATGGTCCGAGCAGTACTTC
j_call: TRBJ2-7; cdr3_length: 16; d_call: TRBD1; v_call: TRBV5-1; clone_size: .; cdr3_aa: CASSYQPTDRVNEQYF; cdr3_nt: TGCGCCAGCAGCTACCAGCCAACGGACAGGGTCAACGAGCAGTACTTC
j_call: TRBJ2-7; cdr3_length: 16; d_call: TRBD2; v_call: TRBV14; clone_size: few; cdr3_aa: CASSQATSGRGYEQYF; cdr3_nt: TGTGCCAGCAGCCAAGCAACTAGCGGGAGAGGGTACGAGCAGTACTTC
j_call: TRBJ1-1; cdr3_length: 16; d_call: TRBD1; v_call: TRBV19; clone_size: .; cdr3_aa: CASRSGTGSLGTEAFF; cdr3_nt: TGTGCCAGTAGATCCGGGACAGGTTCCCTAGGCACTGAAGCTTTCTTT
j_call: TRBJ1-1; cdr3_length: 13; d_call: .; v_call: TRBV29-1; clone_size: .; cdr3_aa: CSVGYLLNTEAFF; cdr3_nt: TGCAGCGTTGGATACCTACTGAACACTGAAGCTTTCTTT
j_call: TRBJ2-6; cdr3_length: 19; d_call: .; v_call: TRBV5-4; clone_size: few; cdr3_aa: CASSDTGRVGSAGANVLTF; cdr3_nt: TGTGCCAGCAGCGATACAGGACGCGTCGGCTCCGCTGGGGCCAACGTCCTGACTTTC
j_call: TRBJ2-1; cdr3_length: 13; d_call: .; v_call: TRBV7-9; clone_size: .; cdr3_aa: CASSAREANEQFF; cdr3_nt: TGTGCCAGCAGCGCCAGGGAGGCGAATGAGCAGTTCTTC
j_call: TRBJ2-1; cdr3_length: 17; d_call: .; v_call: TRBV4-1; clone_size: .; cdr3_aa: CASSQEVSVRSYNEQFF; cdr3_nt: TGCGCCAGCAGCCAAGAAGTGAGCGTAAGGTCCTACAATGAGCAGTTCTTC